One and the same sample provided the 20 T cell receptor beta chains below, sequenced in a study of control samples from healthy donors and cancer patients. Profiled with immunoSEQ multiplex PCR; TCRdb holds only in-frame clones, not every one. The profile covers under 200,000 clones, with about 94% appearing a single time and around 8.5% taken by the ten largest. Material for sequencing was blood. The receptors shown here come from a woman between 40 and 55 years old in good health.

V usage is TRBV5-1 and J usage is TRBJ2-1; possibly TRBD1 or TRBD2 for D (5 bases each). Germline CDR1 and CDR2: SGHRS and YFSETQ. CDR3 size: 20 residues. Trimming cost V 0 bases and J 0 bases, with 22 bases left between them. CDR3 DNA sequence: TGCGCCAGCAGCTTGGCGGGACCCCGCGCGCCGGGGTCCTCCTACAATGAGCAGTTCTTC. Its protein is CASSLAGPRAPGSSYNEQFF.

The V and J genes are TRBV3-1 (or the pseudogene TRBV3-2) and TRBJ1-3, with unresolved D. Germline V gene lookup returns CDR1 LGHDT and CDR2 YNNKEL (reference sequence). This CDR3 has 12 residues. Trimming shortened V by 5 bases and J by 8 bases, and 10 bases separated the two germline ends. The CDR3 is CASSYHRDTIYF. CDR3 bases: TGTGCCAGCAGCTACCATCGGGACACCATATATTTT.

V is TRBV10-1 and J is TRBJ1-3; 12 nucleotides match TRBD1. This CDR3 has 23 amino acids. V was pared by 7 bases and J by 5 bases, with 30 bases of the junction left unmatched. Per germline, CDR1 WNHNN and CDR2 SYGVQD (reference sequence). CDR3 in DNA: TGCGCCAGCATTTCCAAAAGGGACAGGGGGCTATTGTCGAATAGTTCCCCCAGAAACACCATATATTTT. Amino acid sequence: CASISKRDRGLLSNSSPRNTIYF.

The DNA of the CDR3 is TGCGCCAGCCATATGTACGTCGCGGCACACGAGCAGTACTTC. Amino acids: CASHMYVAAHEQYF. The chain joins TRBV23-1 to TRBJ2-7; D gene uncertain. TRBV23-1 is labeled an ORF, and its function is uncertain. The germline V and J ends were trimmed by 8 bases and 5 bases, with 19 bases remaining between them. The CDR3 totals 14 residues.

The chain uses TRBV5-6 and TRBJ1-1; possibly TRBD1 for D (5 bases). Trimming removed 0 bases at V and 11 bases at J, with 23 bases between. The CDR3 runs 16 residues. Germline lookup yields CDR1 SGHDT and CDR2 YYEEEE. The CDR3 sequence is CASSLETGAGLKVAFF. Written as DNA, the CDR3 is TGTGCCAGCAGCTTGGAAACGGGCGCGGGGCTCAAGGTGGCTTTCTTT.

J is TRBJ1-1 and V is TRBV12-3 or TRBV12-4; D unclear. The CDR3 loop spans 13 amino acids. Trimming removed 1 base at V and 2 bases at J, with 5 bases between. CDR3 loop: CASSLEYNTEAFF. CDR3 sequence (DNA): TGTGCCAGCAGTTTAGAATATAACACTGAAGCTTTCTTT.

The rearrangement uses TRBV9 and TRBJ1-1; D is possibly TRBD1 (5 bases). Germline CDR1 and CDR2: SGDLS and YYNGEE. Trimming pared 0 bases from V and 1 base from J, leaving 13 bases between. This CDR3 is 16 amino acids long. The CDR3 loop reads CASSVELGRQNTEAFF. The DNA for the CDR3 is TGTGCCAGCAGCGTAGAGTTGGGACGGCAGAACACTGAAGCTTTCTTT.

V is TRBV19 and J is TRBJ1-1; 7 bases map to TRBD1. The ends lost 8 bases at V and 1 base at J; junction bases unmatched: 7. Germline CDR1 reads LNHDA; CDR2 reads SQIVND (reference sequence). The CDR3 runs 14 residues. The CDR3 sequence is CASAGRQGNTEAFF. The CDR3 region has the DNA TGTGCCAGTGCGGGGAGACAGGGGAACACTGAAGCTTTCTTT.

V and J are TRBV10-3 and TRBJ1-5; 9 bases are shared with TRBD1. Germline CDR1 is ENHRY and CDR2 is SYGVKD. The V gene end was trimmed by 2 bases and the J gene end by 7 bases; junction bases not matched to a gene: 3. The CDR3 has 14 amino acids. The CDR3 sequence is CAISETGGLQPQHF. The DNA for the CDR3 is TGTGCCATCAGTGAGACAGGGGGCCTCCAGCCCCAGCATTTT.

V usage is TRBV3-1 (or the pseudogene TRBV3-2) and J usage is TRBJ1-1; possible D gene TRBD1, 6 bases. With 5 bases removed from V and 0 bases from J, the gap between germline ends came to 16 bases. Germline CDR1 reads LGHDT; CDR2 reads YNNKEL (reference sequence). This CDR3 contains 16 residues. The CDR3 DNA sequence: TGTGCCAGCAGCTCCTTCACAGGGAAGGTGAACACTGAAGCTTTCTTT. Encoded protein: CASSSFTGKVNTEAFF.

The V call is TRBV18, the J call TRBJ2-5; 11 nucleotides line up with TRBD2. V lost 2 bases to trimming and J lost 5 bases; unmatched junction nucleotides: 4. This CDR3 spans 15 amino acids. From germline, CDR1 is KGHSH and CDR2 LQKENI. The chain's CDR3 is CASSPGLAGSETQYF. The CDR3, as DNA: TGTGCCAGCTCACCAGGACTAGCGGGTAGTGAGACCCAGTACTTC.

The chain joins TRBV25-1 to TRBJ2-7; 9 nucleotides align to TRBD2. From germline, CDR1 is MGHDK and CDR2 SYGVNS. J gave up 3 bases and V 3 bases, and 3 bases lay outside the gene matches. The CDR3 length is 14 residues. The CDR3 is CASSDLSGSYEQYF. Written as DNA, the CDR3 is TGTGCCAGCAGTGATCTTAGCGGGAGCTACGAGCAGTACTTC.

V gene TRBV18 combines with J gene TRBJ1-1, with D hard to call. The CDR3 spans 15 residues. The germline gives CDR1 KGHSH, CDR2 LQKENI. V shed 1 base and J shed 0 bases, with 9 bases lying between them. The DNA of the CDR3 is TGTGCCAGCTCACCACAAGGAACCATGAACACTGAAGCTTTCTTT. Amino acid sequence: CASSPQGTMNTEAFF.

CDR3 nucleotides: TGCGCCAGCAGCAGAACACAGGGGGCGCGTGAGACCCAGTACTTC. Its translation: CASSRTQGARETQYF. V and J are TRBV5-1 and TRBJ2-5; the match to TRBD1 covers 9 bases. The CDR3 loop spans 15 amino acids. The germline V gene encodes CDR1 SGHRS and CDR2 YFSETQ. V trimming: 4 bases; J trimming: 5 bases; junction bases outside the gene matches: 9.

This clone was recorded once. The chain has TRBV7-9 and TRBJ2-1; D gene ambiguous. CDR3 length: 14 residues. Trimming shortened V by 4 bases and J by 6 bases, and 13 bases separated the two germline ends. Looked up from germline, CDR1 is SEHNR and CDR2 is FQNEAQ (reference sequence). The CDR3 spells CASSSSISANEQFF. The CDR3 bases are TGTGCCAGCAGCTCCTCCATAAGCGCCAATGAGCAGTTCTTC.

J is TRBJ1-3 and V is TRBV10-1; 9 nucleotides line up with TRBD1. The CDR3 length is 17 residues. V was pared by 6 bases and J by 0 bases, with 9 bases of the junction left unmatched. Per the germline V gene, CDR1 is WNHNN and CDR2 is SYGVQD (reference sequence). The CDR3 loop reads CASSPGTGTRSGNTIYF. For the CDR3, the DNA is TGCGCCAGCAGCCCCGGGACAGGGACCCGCTCTGGAAACACCATATATTTT.

The CDR3 sequence is CASRFGQTQTTEAFF. Written as DNA, the CDR3 is TGTGCCAGCAGGTTCGGACAGACCCAGACTACTGAAGCTTTCTTT. The chain joins TRBV5-4 to TRBJ1-1; perhaps TRBD1 as D (6 bases). Trimming removed 5 bases from V and 5 bases from J, with 19 bases in between. CDR1 SGHNT and CDR2 YYREEE come from the germline V gene (reference sequence). The CDR3 covers 15 residues.

This clone was found once. The V call is TRBV6-2 or TRBV6-3, the J call TRBJ2-7, with D perhaps matching TRBD2 (5 bases). Between the trimmed V and J ends, which lost 6 bases and 1 base, there was a span of 16 bases. Germline CDR1 reads MNHEY; CDR2 reads SVGEGT. The CDR3 totals 15 residues. This CDR3 reads CASRPGRRGSYEQYF. The CDR3 bases are TGTGCCAGCAGACCTGGACGGAGAGGGTCCTACGAGCAGTACTTC.

The chain links TRBV19 to TRBJ2-1, with 13 positions matching TRBD2. The CDR3 has 18 residues. Germline CDR1 is LNHDA and CDR2 is SQIVND (reference sequence). Trimming removed 6 bases from V and 8 bases from J; junction bases left unmatched: 16. The CDR3 nucleotides are TGTGCCAGTAGGGGAGGGGGTACTAGCGGGAGGGCCATAGATGAGCAGTTCTTC. Protein product: CASRGGGTSGRAIDEQFF.

The genes are TRBV7-3 and TRBJ1-1; D unclear. The CDR3 covers 14 residues. The germline V gene has CDR1 SGHTA and CDR2 FQGTGA. The V gene lost 5 bases and the J gene lost 1 base, with 11 bases spanning the gap. The CDR3 spells CASSPTRGNTEAFF. CDR3 DNA sequence: TGTGCCAGCAGCCCCACCCGGGGGAACACTGAAGCTTTCTTT.